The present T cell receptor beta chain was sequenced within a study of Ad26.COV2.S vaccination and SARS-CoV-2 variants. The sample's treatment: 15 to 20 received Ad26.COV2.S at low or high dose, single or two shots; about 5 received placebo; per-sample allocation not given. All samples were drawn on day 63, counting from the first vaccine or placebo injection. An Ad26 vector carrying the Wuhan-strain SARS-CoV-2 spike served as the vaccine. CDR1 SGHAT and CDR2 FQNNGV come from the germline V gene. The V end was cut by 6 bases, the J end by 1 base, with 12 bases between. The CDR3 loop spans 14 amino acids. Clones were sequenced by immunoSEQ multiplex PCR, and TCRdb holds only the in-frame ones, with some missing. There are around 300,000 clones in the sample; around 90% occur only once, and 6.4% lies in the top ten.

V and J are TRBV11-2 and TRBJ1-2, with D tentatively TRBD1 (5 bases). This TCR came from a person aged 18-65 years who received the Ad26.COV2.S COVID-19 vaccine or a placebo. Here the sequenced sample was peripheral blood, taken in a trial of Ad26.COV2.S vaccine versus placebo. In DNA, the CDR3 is TGTGCCAGCAGGAAGTGGGGCAGTAACTATGGCTACACCTTC. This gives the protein CASRKWGSNYGYTF.